This TCR beta chain was identified in a study of T cells in Graves' hyperthyroidism and ophthalmopathy (dated by TCRdb to between 2019 and 2020). Turning to the overall study: Peripheral blood samples were taken at the time of initial diagnosis, prior to any treatment. To identify TCR V-J signatures that set the groups apart, the researchers used a discovery cohort of about a hundred patients, made up of around 40 with Graves' ophthalmopathy and about 55 with stable Graves' hyperthyroidism. An independent validation cohort of under 20 hyperthyroidism patients and approximately 15 patients who later progressed to ophthalmopathy tested prospective prediction of ophthalmopathy. The 90 to 100 discovery patients were randomly divided into training and test sets at a 7:3 ratio. Thyroid tissue and blood T-cell repertoires from six Graves' hyperthyroidism patients were also compared in the study. Once sampling was done, hyperthyroidism patients were given methimazole at a starting dose of 30 mg daily, whereas ophthalmopathy patients were given high-dose intravenous methylprednisolone. According to the paper, TCR Vbeta CDR3 sequencing was carried out on 120 to 150 peripheral blood samples, which came from 40 to 45 ophthalmopathy, approximately 72 hyperthyroidism and approximately 17 progressor patients. The paper as a whole reports these results and caveats: No statistical method was used to set the sample size in advance, and investigators knew the group allocation. A model built on a 13 V-J signature distinguished ophthalmopathy from stable hyperthyroidism, reaching around 90% sensitivity and under 84% specificity in cross-validation and 80%/75% in testing. Blood samples also contained most of the expanded thyroid clonotypes (frequency above 0.001), which suggests that blood repertoires may reflect thyroid immune responses. In validation, the model predicted progression to ophthalmopathy a median of about 6.8 months before onset, with roughly 70% sensitivity and nearly 75% specificity.

Hyperthyroidism patients were newly diagnosed, with disease duration under 2 months, and aged 18 to 65 years. Patients with uncontrolled infections, other autoimmune diseases, pregnancy or lactation were excluded. Diagnoses were based on clinical symptoms, serum thyroxine and TRAb, thyroid ultrasound and orbital computed tomography. Blood from progressor patients was collected at the time of first diagnosis with hyperthyroidism, before any ophthalmopathy symptoms had appeared. Ficoll-Paque density gradient centrifugation was used to isolate PBMCs from around 10 ml of fresh peripheral blood. Progressor patients were first diagnosed with Graves' hyperthyroidism and then developed ophthalmopathy during follow-up. Total RNA was extracted using Trizol reagent, and RNA quality was assessed on an Agilent 2100 Bioanalyzer. V drops 2 bases and J drops 8 bases, leaving 12 bases in between. Per the germline V gene (reference sequence), GTSNPN is the CDR1 and SVGIG is the CDR2. Spanning cysteine to phenylalanine, the CDR3 consists of 12 amino acids. Kept here is only the CDR3 DNA, which spans 36 bases and is read in frame from base 1.

This clonotype appeared many times. Its antigen target is currently unknown. There are no base qualities to consult, and no much larger clone falls within one base. The TCR beta CDR3 regions were amplified from the RNA transcripts. The TCR CDR3 was subjected to a first round of RT-PCR using the HTBI primer set and the Qiagen OneStep RT-PCR kit. The libraries were constructed in a second round of multiplex PCR and then size-selected and purified. Paired-end sequencing of the libraries was performed with 100 bp reads on an Illumina HiSeq2000. The authors processed their data as follows. Raw data were processed with SOAPnuke, discarding reads with adapters, uncalled bases, mean Phred below 15, or no exact constant-primer or identifier match. High-quality paired reads were merged with COPE v1.2.5, and unique nucleotide sequences were defined as clonotypes. Clonotypes were aligned to IMGT TRBV, TRBD and TRBJ reference segments using MiTCR v1.1. The analysis included only V-J combinations with a frequency above 0.0001, which together covered more than 99% of the repertoires. The TCS score was defined as F50 (clonal expansion) divided by E x V (chaos), with BLOSUM62-based TCRdist calculated between CDR3 peptides within each V-J. Welch's t-statistics and random forest reduced fewer than 600 V-J features to fewer than 15, which were used in a naive Bayes classifier (R e1071). In-frame beta chains were kept once TCRdb had trimmed the public reads at Q25 with fastp and called clones with MiXCR. CDR3 protein duplicates are merged, each entry listing the most common genes and DNA. The V and J calls were not made by the authors but by TCRdb's processing. Within this sample are under 350,000 distinct CDR3 sequences, with 10% to 15% of them counted one time only. The biggest ten clones account for 7% to 8.5% of the sample.

The rearrangement combines TRBV30 with TRBJ1-2; no D gene call is confident. The source material was blood. This TCR was sampled from a woman between 25 and 40 years old with Graves' hyperthyroidism that later progressed to Graves' ophthalmopathy. CDR3 protein: CAWSLPPGGYTF. Here is the DNA: TGTGCCTGGAGTTTGCCCCCCGGCGGCTACACCTTC.